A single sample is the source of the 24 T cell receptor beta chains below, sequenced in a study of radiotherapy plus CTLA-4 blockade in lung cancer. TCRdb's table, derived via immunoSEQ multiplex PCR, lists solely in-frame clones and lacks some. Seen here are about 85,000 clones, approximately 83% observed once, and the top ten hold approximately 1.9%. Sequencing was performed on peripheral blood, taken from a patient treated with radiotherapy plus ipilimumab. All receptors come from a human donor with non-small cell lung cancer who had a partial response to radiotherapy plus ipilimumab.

The CDR3 nucleotides are TGTGCCAGCAGGCTACCGGGACAGGGGTTATCACCCCTCCACTTT. Translating it yields CASRLPGQGLSPLHF. This chain uses TRBV28 with TRBJ1-6; 10 bases agree with TRBD1. The junction had 9 bases not matched to a gene; V was cut back by 6 bases and J by 10 bases. CDR1 and CDR2 (germline): MDHEN, SYDVKM. The CDR3 has 15 residues.

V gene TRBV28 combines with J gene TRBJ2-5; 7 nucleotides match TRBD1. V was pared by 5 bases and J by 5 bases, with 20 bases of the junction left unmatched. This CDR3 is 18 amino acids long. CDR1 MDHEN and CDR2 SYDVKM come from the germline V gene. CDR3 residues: CASSGESPTGKFKETQYF. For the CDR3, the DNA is TGTGCCAGCAGTGGAGAGAGCCCGACAGGGAAATTCAAGGAGACCCAGTACTTC.

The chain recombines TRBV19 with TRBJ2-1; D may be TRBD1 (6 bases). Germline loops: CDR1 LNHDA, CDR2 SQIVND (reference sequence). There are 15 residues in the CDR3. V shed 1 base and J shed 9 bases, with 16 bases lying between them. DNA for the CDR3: TGTGCCAGTAGTATAGGATCCGACCGAGGGGGTGAGCAGTTCTTC. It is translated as CASSIGSDRGGEQFF. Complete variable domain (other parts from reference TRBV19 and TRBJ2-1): DGGITQSPKYLFRKEGQNVTLSCEQNLNHDAMYWYRQDPGQGLRLIYYSQIVNDFQKGDIAEGYSVSREKKESFPLTVTSAQKNPTAFYLCASSIGSDRGGEQFFGPGTRLTVL.

The CDR3 bases are TGTGCCAGCAGCTTAGGCGGACAGGGGGCAGATACGCAGTATTTT. Its protein is CASSLGGQGADTQYF. The chain joins TRBV7-3 to TRBJ2-3, with TRBD1 matching 10 bases. With 2 bases clipped from V and 4 bases from J, the junction kept 3 bases outside the gene matches. The CDR3 covers 15 residues. Germline V gene sequence: CDR1 SGHTA, CDR2 FQGTGA.

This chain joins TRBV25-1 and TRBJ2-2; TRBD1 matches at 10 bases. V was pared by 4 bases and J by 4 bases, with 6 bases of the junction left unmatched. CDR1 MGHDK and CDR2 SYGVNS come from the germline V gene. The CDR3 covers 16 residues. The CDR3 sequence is CASSGGQGRFTGELFF. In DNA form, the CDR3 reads TGTGCCAGCAGTGGGGGACAGGGGCGATTCACCGGGGAGCTGTTTTTT.

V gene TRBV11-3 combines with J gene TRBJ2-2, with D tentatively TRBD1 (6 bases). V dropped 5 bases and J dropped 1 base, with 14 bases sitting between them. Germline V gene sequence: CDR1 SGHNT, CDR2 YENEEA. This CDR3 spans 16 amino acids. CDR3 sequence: CASSNPTGMNTGELFF. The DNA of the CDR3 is TGTGCCAGCAGCAATCCGACAGGCATGAACACCGGGGAGCTGTTTTTT.

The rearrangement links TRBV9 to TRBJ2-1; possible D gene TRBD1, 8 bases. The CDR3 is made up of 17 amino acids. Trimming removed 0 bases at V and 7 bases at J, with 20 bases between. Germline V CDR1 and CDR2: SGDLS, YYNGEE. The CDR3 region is CASSVDRGADRENEQFF. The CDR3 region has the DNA TGTGCCAGCAGCGTAGATCGGGGGGCGGACAGGGAGAATGAGCAGTTCTTC.

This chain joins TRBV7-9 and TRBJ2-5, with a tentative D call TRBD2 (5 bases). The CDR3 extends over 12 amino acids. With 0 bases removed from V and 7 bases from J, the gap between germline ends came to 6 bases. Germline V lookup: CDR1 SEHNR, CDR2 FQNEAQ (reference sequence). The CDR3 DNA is TGTGCCAGCAGCTTAGCGGGAGTGACCCAGTACTTC. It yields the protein CASSLAGVTQYF. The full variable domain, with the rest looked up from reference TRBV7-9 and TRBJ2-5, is DTGVSQNPRHKITKRGQNVTFRCDPISEHNRLYWYRQTLGQGPEFLTYFQNEAQLEKSRLLSDRFSAERPKGSFSTLEIQRTEQGDSAMYLCASSLAGVTQYFGPGTRLLVL.

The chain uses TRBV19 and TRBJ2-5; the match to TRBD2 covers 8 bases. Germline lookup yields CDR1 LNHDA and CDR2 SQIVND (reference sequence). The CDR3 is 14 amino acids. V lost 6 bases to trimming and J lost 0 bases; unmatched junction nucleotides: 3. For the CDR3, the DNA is TGTGCCAGTAGCACTAGCGGTTACCAAGAGACCCAGTACTTC. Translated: CASSTSGYQETQYF.

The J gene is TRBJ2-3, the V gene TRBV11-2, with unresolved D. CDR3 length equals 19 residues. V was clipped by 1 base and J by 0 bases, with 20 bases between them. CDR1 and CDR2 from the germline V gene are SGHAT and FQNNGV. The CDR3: CASSLGPRERMSSTDTQYF. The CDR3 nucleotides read TGTGCCAGCAGCTTAGGGCCCCGAGAGAGGATGAGTAGCACAGATACGCAGTATTTT.

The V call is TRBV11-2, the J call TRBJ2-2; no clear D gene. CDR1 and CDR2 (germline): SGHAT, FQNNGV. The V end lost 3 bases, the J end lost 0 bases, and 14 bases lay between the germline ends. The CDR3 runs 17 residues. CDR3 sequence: CASSFVWPSANTGELFF. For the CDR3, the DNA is TGTGCCAGCAGCTTCGTTTGGCCCTCCGCGAACACCGGGGAGCTGTTTTTT.

The CDR3 DNA follows: TGTGCCACCAGCAGAGAGTATACAACAGGGGGCTATGGCTACACCTTC. As protein: CATSREYTTGGYGYTF. The chain is built from TRBV15 and TRBJ1-2; TRBD1 matches 8 bases. The germline V gene has CDR1 LNHNV and CDR2 YYDKDF (reference sequence). This CDR3 spans 16 amino acids. Unmatched junction bases numbered 7, after V lost 0 bases and J lost 4 bases.

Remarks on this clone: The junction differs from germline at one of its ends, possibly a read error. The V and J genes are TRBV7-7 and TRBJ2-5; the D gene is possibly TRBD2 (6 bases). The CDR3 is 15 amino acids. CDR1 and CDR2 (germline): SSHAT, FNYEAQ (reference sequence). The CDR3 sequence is CASSLGSGVEETQYF. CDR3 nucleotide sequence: TGTGCTAGCAGCTTAGGTAGCGGAGTAGAAGAGACCCAGTACTTC.

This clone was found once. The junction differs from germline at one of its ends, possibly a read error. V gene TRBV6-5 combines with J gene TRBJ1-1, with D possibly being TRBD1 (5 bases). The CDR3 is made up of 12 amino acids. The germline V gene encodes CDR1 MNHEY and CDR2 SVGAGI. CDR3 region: CASSYGGTDAFF. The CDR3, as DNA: TGTGCCAGCAGTTACGGGGGGACTGACGCTTTCTTT.

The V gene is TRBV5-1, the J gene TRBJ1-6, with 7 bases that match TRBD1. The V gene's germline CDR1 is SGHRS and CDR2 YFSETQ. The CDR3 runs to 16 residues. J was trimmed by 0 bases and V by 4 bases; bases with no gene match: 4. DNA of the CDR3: TGCGCCAGCAGCGCAGGGGGGAGCTCCTATAATTCACCCCTCCACTTT. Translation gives CASSAGGSSYNSPLHF. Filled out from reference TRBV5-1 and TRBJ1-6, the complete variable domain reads KAGVTQTPRYLIKTRGQQVTLSCSPISGHRSVSWYQQTPGQGLQFLFEYFSETQRNKGNFPGRFSGRQFSNSRSEMNVSTLELGDSALYLCASSAGGSSYNSPLHFGNGTRLTVT.

CDR3 bases: TGTGCCAGCAGCGTAGGGAGGGACCATTCACCCCTCCACTTT. Encoded protein: CASSVGRDHSPLHF. The chain employs TRBV9 and TRBJ1-6; a possible D gene is TRBD1 (5 bases). CDR1 is SGDLS, CDR2 YYNGEE, per germline. V lost 0 bases to trimming and J lost 8 bases, with 9 bases between them. The CDR3 spans 14 residues.

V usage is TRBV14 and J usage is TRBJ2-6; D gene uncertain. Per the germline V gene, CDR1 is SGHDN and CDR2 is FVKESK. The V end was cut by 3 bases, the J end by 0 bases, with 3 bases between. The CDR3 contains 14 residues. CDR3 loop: CASSHYSGANVLTF. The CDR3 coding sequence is TGTGCCAGCAGCCATTACTCTGGGGCCAACGTCCTGACTTTC.

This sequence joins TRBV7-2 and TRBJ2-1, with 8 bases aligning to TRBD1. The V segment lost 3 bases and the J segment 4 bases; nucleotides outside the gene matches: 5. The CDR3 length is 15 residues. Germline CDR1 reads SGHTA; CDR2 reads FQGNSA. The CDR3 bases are TGTGCCAGCAGCTTCGACAGGGGAGGTTACAATGAGCAGTTCTTC. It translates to CASSFDRGGYNEQFF.

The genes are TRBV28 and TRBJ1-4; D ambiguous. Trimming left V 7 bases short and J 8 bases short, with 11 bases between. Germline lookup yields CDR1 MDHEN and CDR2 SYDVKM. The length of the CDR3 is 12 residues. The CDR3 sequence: CASTGVDEKLFF. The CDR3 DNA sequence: TGTGCCAGCACCGGGGTTGACGAAAAACTGTTTTTT.

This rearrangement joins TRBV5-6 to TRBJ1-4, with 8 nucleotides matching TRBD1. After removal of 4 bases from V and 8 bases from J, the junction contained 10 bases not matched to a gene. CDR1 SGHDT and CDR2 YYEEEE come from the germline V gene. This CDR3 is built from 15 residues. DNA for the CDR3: TGTGCCAGCAGCACGCAGGGGGCGGGAGAGGAAAAACTGTTTTTT. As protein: CASSTQGAGEEKLFF.

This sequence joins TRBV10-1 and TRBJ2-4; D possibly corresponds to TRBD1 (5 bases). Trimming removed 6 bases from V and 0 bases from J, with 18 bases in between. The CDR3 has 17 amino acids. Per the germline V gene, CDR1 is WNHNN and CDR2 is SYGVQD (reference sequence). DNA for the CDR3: TGCGCCAGCAGCGAGAATCCGCCAGGGCTAGCCAAAAACATTCAGTACTTC. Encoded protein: CASSENPPGLAKNIQYF.

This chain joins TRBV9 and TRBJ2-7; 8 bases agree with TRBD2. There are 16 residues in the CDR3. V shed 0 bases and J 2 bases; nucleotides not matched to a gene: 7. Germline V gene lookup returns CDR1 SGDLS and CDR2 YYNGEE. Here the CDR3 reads CASSVELTSGPYEQYF. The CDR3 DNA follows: TGTGCCAGCAGCGTAGAGCTAACTAGCGGCCCCTACGAGCAGTACTTC.

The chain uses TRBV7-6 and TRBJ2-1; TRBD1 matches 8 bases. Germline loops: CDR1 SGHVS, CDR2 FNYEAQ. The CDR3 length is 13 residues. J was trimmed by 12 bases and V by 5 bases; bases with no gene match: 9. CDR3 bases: TGTGCCAGCAGCCAGAGTCAGGGGGCTTGGCAGTTCTTC. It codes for CASSQSQGAWQFF. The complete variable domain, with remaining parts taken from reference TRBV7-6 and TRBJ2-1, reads GAGVSQSPRYKVTKRGQDVALRCDPISGHVSLYWYRQALGQGPEFLTYFNYEAQQDKSGLPNDRFSAERPEGSISTLTIQRTEQRDSAMYRCASSQSQGAWQFFGPGTRLTVL.

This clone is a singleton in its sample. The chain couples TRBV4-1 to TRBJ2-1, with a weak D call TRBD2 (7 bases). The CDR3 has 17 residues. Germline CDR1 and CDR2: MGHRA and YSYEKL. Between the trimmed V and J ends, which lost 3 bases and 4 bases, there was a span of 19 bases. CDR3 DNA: TGCGCCAGCAGCCAGGGGGCCCCAGCGGGACTTTACAATGAGCAGTTCTTC. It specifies CASSQGAPAGLYNEQFF.